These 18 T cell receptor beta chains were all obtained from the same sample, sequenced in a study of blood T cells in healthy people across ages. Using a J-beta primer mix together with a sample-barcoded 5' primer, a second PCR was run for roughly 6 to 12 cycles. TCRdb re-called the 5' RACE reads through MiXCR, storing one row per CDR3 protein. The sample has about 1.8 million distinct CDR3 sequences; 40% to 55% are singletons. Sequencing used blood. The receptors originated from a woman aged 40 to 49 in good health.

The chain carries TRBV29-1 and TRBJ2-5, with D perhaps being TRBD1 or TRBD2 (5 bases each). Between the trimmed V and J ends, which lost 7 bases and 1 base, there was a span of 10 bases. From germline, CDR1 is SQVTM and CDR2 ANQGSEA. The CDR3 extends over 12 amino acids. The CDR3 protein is CSGSGTQETQYF. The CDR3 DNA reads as TGCAGCGGATCCGGGACCCAAGAGACCCAGTACTTC.

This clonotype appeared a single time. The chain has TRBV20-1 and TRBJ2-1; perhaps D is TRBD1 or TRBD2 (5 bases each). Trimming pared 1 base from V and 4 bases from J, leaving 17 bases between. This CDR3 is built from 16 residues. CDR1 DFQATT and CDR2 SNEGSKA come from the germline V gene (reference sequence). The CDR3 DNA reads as TGCAGTGCTAGAGTTGAAGGGGAGAAGAATTACAATGAGCAGTTCTTC. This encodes CSARVEGEKNYNEQFF.

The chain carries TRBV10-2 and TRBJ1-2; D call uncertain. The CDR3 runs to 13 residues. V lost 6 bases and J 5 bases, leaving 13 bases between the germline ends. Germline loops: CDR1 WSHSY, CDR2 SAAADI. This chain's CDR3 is CASRETGRYGYTF. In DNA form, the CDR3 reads TGCGCCAGCAGGGAAACTGGACGGTATGGCTACACCTTC.

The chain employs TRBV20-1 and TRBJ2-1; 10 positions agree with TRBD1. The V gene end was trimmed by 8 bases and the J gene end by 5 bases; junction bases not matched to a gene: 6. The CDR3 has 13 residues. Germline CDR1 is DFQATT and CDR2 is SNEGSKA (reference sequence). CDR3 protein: CSPRQGANNEQFF. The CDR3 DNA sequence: TGCAGTCCCCGACAGGGGGCGAACAATGAGCAGTTCTTC.

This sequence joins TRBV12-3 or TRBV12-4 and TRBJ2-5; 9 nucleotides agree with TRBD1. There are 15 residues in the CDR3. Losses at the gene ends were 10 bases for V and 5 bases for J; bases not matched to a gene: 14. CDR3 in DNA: TGTGCCACCTCATTACAGGGGGCCTTAACGGAGACCCAGTACTTC. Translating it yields CATSLQGALTETQYF.

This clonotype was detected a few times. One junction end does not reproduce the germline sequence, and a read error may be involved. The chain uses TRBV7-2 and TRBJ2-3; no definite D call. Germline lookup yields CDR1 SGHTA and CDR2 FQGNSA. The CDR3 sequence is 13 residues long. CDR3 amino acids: CVSQSLSTDTQYF. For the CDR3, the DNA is TGTGTCAGCCAGTCACTAAGTACAGATACGCAGTATTTT.

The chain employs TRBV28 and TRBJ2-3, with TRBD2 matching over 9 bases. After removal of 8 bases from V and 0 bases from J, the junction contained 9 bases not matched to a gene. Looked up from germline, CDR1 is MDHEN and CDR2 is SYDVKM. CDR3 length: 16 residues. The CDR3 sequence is CASAGGPLRSTDTQYF. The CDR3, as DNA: TGTGCCAGCGCGGGGGGGCCTCTTCGGAGCACAGATACGCAGTATTTT.

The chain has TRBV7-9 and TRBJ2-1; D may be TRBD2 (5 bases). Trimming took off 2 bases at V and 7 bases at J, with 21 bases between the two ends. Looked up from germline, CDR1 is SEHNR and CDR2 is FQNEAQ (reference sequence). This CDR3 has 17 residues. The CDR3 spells CASSLSSSAQRANEQFF. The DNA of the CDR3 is TGTGCCAGCAGCTTAAGCTCAAGCGCCCAGAGGGCAAATGAGCAGTTCTTC.

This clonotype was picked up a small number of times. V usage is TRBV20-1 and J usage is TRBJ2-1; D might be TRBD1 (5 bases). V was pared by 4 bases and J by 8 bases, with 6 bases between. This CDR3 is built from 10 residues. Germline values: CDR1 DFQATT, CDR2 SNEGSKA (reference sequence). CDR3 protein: CSATRDEQFF. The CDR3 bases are TGCAGTGCTACCAGGGATGAGCAGTTCTTC.

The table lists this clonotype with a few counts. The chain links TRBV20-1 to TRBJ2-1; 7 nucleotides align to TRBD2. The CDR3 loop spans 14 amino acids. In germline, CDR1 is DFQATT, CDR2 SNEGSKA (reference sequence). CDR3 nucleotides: TGCAGGGGGGAGGGAGGAAGCTCCTACAATGAGCAGTTCTTC. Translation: CRGEGGSSYNEQFF.

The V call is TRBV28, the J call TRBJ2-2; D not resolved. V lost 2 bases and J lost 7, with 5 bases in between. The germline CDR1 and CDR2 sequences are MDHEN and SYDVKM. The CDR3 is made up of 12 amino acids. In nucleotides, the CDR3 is TGTGCCAGCAGTTTAACTATCGGGGAGCTGTTTTTT. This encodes CASSLTIGELFF. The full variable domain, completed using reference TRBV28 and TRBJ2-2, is DVKVTQSSRYLVKRTGEKVFLECVQDMDHENMFWYRQDPGLGLRLIYFSYDVKMKEKGDIPEGYSVSREKKERFSLILESASTNQTSMYLCASSLTIGELFFGEGSRLTVL.

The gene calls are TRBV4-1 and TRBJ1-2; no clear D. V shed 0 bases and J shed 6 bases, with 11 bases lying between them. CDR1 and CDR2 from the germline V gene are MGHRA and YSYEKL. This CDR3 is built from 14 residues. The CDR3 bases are TGCGCCAGCAGCCAAGATCTGGGTATCGATGGCTACACCTTC. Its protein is CASSQDLGIDGYTF.

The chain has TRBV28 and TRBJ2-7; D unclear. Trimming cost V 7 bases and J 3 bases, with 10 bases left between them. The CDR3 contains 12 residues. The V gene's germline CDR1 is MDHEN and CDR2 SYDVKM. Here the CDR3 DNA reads TGTGCCAGCACGGGCAGTATCTACGAGCAGTACTTC. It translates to CASTGSIYEQYF.

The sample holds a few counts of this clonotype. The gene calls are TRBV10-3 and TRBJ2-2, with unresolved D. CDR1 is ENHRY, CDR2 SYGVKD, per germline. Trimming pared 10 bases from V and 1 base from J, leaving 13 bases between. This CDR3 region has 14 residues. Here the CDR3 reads CATEGPVNTGELFF. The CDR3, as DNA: TGTGCCACTGAAGGGCCTGTGAACACCGGGGAGCTGTTTTTT.

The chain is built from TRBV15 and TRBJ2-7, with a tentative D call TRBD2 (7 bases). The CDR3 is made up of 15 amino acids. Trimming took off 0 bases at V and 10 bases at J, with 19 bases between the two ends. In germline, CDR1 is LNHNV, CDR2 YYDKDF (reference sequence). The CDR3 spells CATSRDSPPRGAQYF. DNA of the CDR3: TGTGCCACCAGCAGAGATTCCCCTCCCCGGGGGGCCCAGTACTTC.

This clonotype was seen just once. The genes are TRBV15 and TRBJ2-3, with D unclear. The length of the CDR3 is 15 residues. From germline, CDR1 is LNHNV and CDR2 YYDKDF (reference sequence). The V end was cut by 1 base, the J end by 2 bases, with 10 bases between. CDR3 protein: CATSRGSSPTDTQYF. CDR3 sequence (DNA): TGTGCCACCAGCAGAGGGAGCTCACCCACAGATACGCAGTATTTT.

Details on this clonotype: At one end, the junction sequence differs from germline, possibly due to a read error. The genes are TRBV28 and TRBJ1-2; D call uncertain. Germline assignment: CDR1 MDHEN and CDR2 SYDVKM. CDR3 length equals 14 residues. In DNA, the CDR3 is TGTGCCAGCAGGTTATTGGTGGCTGGCTATGGCTACACCTTC. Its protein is CASRLLVAGYGYTF.

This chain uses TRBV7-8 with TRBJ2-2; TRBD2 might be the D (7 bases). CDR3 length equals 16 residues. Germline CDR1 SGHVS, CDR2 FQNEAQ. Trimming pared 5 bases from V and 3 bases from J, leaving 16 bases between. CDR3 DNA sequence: TGTGCCAGCAGCCCGAGGGGGGGGGCCTACACCGGGGAGCTGTTTTTT. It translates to CASSPRGGAYTGELFF.